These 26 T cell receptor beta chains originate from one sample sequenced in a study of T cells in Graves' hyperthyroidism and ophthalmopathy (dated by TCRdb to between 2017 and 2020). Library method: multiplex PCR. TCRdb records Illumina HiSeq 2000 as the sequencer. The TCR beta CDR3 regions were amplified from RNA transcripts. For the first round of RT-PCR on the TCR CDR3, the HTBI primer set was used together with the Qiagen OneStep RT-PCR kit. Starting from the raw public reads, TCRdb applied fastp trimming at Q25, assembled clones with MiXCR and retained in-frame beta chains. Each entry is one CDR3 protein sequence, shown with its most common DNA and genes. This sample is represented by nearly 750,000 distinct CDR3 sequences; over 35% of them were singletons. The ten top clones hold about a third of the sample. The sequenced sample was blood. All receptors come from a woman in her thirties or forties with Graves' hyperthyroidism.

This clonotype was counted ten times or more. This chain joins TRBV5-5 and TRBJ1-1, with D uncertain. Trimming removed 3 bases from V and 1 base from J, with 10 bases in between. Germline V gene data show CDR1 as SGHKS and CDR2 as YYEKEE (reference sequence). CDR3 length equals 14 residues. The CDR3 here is CASSSGPGNTEAFF. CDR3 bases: TGTGCCAGCAGCTCGGGCCCAGGGAACACTGAAGCTTTCTTT.

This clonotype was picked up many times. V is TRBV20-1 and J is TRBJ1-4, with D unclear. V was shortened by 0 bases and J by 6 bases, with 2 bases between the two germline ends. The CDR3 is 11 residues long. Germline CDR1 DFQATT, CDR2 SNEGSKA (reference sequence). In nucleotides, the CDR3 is TGCAGTGCTAGAGATGATGAAAAACTGTTTTTT. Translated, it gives CSARDDEKLFF.

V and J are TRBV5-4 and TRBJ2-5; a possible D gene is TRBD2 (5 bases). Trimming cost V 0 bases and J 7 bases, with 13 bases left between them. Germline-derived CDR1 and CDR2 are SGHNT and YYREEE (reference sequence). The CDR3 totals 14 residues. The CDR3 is CASSLATRKGTQYF. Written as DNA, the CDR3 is TGTGCCAGCAGCTTGGCCACTAGAAAAGGGACCCAGTACTTC.

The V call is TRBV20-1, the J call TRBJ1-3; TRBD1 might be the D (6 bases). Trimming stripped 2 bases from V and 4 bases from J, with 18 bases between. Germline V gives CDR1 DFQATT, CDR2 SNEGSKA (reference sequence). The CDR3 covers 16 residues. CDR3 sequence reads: CSARRNKQGSGNTIYF. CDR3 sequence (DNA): TGCAGTGCTAGACGAAATAAACAGGGTTCGGGAAACACCATATATTTT.

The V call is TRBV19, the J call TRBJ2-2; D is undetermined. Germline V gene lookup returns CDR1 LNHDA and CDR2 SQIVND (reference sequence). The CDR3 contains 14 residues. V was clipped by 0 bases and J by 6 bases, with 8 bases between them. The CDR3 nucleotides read TGTGCCAGTAGTATAGACCCTGGCCCCGGGGAGCTGTTTTTT. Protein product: CASSIDPGPGELFF.

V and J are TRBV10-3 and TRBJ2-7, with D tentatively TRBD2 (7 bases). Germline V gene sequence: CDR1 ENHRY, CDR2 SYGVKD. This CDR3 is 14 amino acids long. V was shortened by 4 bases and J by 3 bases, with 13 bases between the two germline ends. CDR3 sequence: CAISAGEGGYEQYF. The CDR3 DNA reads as TGTGCCATCAGTGCGGGGGAGGGGGGCTACGAGCAGTACTTC.

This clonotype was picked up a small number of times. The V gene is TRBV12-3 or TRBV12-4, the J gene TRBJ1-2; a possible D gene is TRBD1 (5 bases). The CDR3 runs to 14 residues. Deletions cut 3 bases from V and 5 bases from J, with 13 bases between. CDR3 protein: CASSFRTPLYGYTF. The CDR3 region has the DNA TGTGCCAGCAGTTTTCGGACACCATTATATGGCTACACCTTC.

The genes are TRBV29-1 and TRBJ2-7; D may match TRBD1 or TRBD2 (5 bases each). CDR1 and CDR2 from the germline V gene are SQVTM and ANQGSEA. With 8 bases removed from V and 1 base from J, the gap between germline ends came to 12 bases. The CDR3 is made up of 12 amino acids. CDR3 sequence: CSRGTGSYEQYF. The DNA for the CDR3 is TGCAGCCGTGGGACGGGATCCTACGAGCAGTACTTC.

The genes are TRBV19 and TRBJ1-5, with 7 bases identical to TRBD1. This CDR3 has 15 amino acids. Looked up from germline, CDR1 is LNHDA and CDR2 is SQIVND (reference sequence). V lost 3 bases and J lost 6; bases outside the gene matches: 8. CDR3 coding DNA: TGTGCCAGTAGTATCCTCGGACAGGTCACTCAGCCCCAGCATTTT. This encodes CASSILGQVTQPQHF.

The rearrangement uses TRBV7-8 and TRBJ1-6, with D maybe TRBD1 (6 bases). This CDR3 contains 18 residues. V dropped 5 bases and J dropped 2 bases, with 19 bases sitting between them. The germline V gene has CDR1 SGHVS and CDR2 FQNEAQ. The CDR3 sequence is CASSQMKAGDTYNSPLHF. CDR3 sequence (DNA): TGTGCCAGCAGCCAGATGAAAGCAGGGGACACCTATAATTCACCCCTCCACTTT. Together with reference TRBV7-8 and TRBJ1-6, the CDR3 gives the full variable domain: GAGVSQSPRYKVAKRGQDVALRCDPISGHVSLFWYQQALGQGPEFLTYFQNEAQLDKSGLPSDRFFAERPEGSVSTLKIQRTQQEDSAVYLCASSQMKAGDTYNSPLHFGNGTRLTVT.

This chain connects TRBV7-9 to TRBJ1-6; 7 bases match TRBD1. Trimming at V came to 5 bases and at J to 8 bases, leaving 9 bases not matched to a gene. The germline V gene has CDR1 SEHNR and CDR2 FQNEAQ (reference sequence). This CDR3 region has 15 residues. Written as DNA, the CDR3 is TGTGCCAGCAGCCCTGCCGGGACAGTACATTCACCCCTCCACTTT. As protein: CASSPAGTVHSPLHF.

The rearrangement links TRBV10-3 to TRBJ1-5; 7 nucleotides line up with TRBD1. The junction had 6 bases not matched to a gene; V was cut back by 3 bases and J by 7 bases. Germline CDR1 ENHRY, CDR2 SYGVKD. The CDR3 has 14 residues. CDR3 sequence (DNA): TGTGCCATCAGTGACAGGGGGAACCGACAGCCCCAGCATTTT. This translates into CAISDRGNRQPQHF.

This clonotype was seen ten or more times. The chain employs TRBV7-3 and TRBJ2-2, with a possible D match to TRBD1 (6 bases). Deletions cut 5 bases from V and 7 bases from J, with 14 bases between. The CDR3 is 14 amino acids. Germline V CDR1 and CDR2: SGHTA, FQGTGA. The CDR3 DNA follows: TGTGCCAGCAGCCGGGCAGGGGCGGACGGGGAGCTGTTTTTT. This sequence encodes CASSRAGADGELFF. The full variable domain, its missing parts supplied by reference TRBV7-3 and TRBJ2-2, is GAGVSQTPSNKVTEKGKYVELRCDPISGHTALYWYRQSLGQGPEFLIYFQGTGAADDSGLPNDRFFAVRPEGSVSTLKIQRTERGDSAVYLCASSRAGADGELFFGEGSRLTVL.

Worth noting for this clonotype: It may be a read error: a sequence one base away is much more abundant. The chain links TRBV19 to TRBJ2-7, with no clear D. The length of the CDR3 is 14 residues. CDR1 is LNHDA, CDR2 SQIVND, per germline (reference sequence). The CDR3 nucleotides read TGTGCCAGTAGTCACCAACCCCGCTCCTGCGAGCAGTACTTC. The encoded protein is CASSHQPRSCEQYF.

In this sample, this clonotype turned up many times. CDR3 region: CASSSHSIYEQYF. CDR3 DNA sequence: TGTGCCAGCAGCTCCCATTCTATCTACGAGCAGTACTTC. The V and J genes are TRBV7-2 and TRBJ2-7; D is ambiguous. The germline V gene has CDR1 SGHTA and CDR2 FQGNSA. The CDR3 sequence is 13 residues long. V was clipped by 4 bases and J by 3 bases, with 10 bases between them.

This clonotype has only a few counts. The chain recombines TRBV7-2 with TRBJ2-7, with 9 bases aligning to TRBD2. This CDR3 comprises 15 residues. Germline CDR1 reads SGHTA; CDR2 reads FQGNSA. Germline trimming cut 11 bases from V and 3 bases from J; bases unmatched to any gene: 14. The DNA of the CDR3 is TGTGCCTGGTCCCGCCGGCTAGCGGGGATCTACGAGCAGTACTTC. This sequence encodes CAWSRRLAGIYEQYF.

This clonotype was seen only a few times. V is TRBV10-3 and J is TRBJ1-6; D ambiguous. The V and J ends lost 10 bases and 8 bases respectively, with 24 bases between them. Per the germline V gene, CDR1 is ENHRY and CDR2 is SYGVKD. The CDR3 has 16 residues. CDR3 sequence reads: CASSPLNRHSDSPLHF. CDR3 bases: TGTGCCAGCAGCCCCCTGAACCGGCATTCGGATTCACCCCTCCACTTT.

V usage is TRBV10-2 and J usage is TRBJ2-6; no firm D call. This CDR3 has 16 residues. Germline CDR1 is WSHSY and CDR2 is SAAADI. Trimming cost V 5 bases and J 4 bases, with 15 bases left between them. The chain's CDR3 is CASSRKAGTGANVLTF. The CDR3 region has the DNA TGCGCCAGCAGTCGGAAGGCAGGAACGGGGGCCAACGTCCTGACTTTC.

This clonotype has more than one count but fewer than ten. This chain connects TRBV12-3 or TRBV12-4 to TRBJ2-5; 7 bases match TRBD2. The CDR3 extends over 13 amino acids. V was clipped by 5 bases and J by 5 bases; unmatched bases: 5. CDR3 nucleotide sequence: TGTGCCAGCAGTCCTAGCGGCGGGGAGACCCAGTACTTC. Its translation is CASSPSGGETQYF.

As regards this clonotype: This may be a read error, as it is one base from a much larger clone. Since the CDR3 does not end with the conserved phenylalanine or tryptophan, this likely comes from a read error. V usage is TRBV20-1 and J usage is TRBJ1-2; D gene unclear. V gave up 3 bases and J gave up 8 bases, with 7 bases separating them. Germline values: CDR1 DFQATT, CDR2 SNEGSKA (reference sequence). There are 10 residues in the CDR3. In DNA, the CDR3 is TGCAGTGCTAGTCTAAGAGGCTACACCCTC. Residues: CSASLRGYTL.

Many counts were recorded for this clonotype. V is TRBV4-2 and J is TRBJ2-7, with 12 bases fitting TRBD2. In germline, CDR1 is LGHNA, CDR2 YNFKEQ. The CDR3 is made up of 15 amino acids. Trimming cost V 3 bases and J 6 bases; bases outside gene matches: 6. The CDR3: CASSQLTSGSGEQYF. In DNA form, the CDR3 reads TGTGCCAGCAGCCAGTTGACTAGCGGGAGTGGCGAGCAGTACTTC.

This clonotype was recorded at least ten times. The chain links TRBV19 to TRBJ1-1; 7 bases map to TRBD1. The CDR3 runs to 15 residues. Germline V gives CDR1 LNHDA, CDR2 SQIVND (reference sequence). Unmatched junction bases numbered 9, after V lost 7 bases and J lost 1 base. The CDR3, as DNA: TGTGCCAGTAAGAAGACAGGGTCCTCGAACACTGAAGCTTTCTTT. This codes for CASKKTGSSNTEAFF.

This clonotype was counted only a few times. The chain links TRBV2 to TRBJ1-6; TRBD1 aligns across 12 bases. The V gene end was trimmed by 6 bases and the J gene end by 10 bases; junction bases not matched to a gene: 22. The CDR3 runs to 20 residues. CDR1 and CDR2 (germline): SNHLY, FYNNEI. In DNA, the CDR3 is TGTGCCAGCAGCGGTGACTCCAGGGGACAGGGGGCACGATTACGATCACCCCTCCACTTT. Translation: CASSGDSRGQGARLRSPLHF.

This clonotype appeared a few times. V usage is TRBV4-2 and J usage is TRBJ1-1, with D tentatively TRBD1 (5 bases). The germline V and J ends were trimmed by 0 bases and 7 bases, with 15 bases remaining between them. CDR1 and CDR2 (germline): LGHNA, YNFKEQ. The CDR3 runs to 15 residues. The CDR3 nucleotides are TGTGCCAGCAGCCAAGATGTCAGGGAACGAAATGAAGCTTTCTTT. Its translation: CASSQDVRERNEAFF.

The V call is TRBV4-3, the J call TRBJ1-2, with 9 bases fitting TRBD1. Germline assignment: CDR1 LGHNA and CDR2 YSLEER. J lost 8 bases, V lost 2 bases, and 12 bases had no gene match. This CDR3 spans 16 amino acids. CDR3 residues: CASSQNWAGQGTGYTF. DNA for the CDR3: TGCGCCAGCAGCCAAAATTGGGCGGGACAGGGTACGGGCTACACCTTC.

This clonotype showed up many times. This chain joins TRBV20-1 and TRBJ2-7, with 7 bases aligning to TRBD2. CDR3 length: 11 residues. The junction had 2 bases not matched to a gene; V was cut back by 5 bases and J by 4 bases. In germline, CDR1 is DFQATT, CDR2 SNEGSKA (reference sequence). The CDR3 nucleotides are TGCAGTGCTGGGGGGGTTTACGAGCAGTACTTC. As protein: CSAGGVYEQYF.